These 16 T cell receptor beta chains were sequenced from one sample in a study of blood T cell repertoires in COVID-19. The assay was immunoSEQ multiplex PCR, and TCRdb's table has in-frame clones only and misses some. The sample consists of 250,000 to 400,000 clones, 85% to 90% of them appearing once. The sequenced sample was peripheral blood. These receptors came from a woman aged 25 to 39 with COVID-19, enrolled during active disease.

The chain uses TRBV29-1 and TRBJ2-3, with 15 positions matching TRBD2. This CDR3 region has 20 residues. Per the germline V gene, CDR1 is SQVTM and CDR2 is ANQGSEA. With V trimmed by 0 bases and J by 2 bases, 12 bases remained unmatched. CDR3 residues: CSVEESGPGLAGGLTDTQYF. Written as DNA, the CDR3 is TGCAGCGTTGAAGAATCGGGGCCGGGACTAGCGGGAGGTCTCACAGATACGCAGTATTTT.

This rearrangement joins TRBV5-6 to TRBJ1-2, with D uncertain. The length of the CDR3 is 13 residues. V shed 3 bases and J shed 8 bases, with 14 bases lying between them. CDR1 is SGHDT, CDR2 YYEEEE, per germline. The CDR3 region has the DNA TGTGCCAGCAGCTACCAATCCTATGAGGGCTACACCTTC. Translating gives CASSYQSYEGYTF.

The gene calls are TRBV3-1 (or the pseudogene TRBV3-2) and TRBJ2-1; 10 nucleotides align to TRBD2. The length of the CDR3 is 15 residues. V lost 2 bases to trimming and J lost 7 bases; unmatched junction nucleotides: 5. CDR1 LGHDT and CDR2 YNNKEL come from the germline V gene (reference sequence). The CDR3 spells CASSQLAGVRNEQFF. Written as DNA, the CDR3 is TGTGCCAGCAGCCAACTAGCGGGAGTTCGTAATGAGCAGTTCTTC.

The V gene is TRBV9, the J gene TRBJ1-2; 7 nucleotides align to TRBD1. Germline V CDR1 and CDR2: SGDLS, YYNGEE. V dropped 6 bases and J dropped 5; count of bases not matched to a gene: 13. CDR3 length equals 15 residues. DNA of the CDR3: TGTGCCAGCACCGTCAGGGGGGATGGAGGGTATGGCTACACCTTC. It codes for CASTVRGDGGYGYTF.

The V gene is TRBV10-1, the J gene TRBJ2-2, with 10 bases that match TRBD2. The J segment lost 3 bases and the V segment lost 6 bases, leaving 22 bases of the junction unmatched. Germline-derived CDR1 and CDR2 are WNHNN and SYGVQD (reference sequence). The CDR3 length is 21 residues. The CDR3 reads CASSGTGFSGRPSVDTGELFF. CDR3 DNA sequence: TGCGCCAGCAGCGGGACAGGCTTTAGCGGGAGGCCCTCCGTGGACACCGGGGAGCTGTTTTTT.

This chain uses TRBV9 with TRBJ1-2; no definite D call. Trimming took 3 bases from V and 2 from J, leaving 11 bases between them. The germline V gene encodes CDR1 SGDLS and CDR2 YYNGEE. This CDR3 has 14 residues. The CDR3 sequence: CASSENEGNYGYTF. Written as DNA, the CDR3 is TGTGCCAGCAGCGAGAACGAGGGAAACTATGGCTACACCTTC.

This chain uses TRBV7-7 with TRBJ2-2; D perhaps matches TRBD1 (6 bases). The V end lost 6 bases, the J end lost 4 bases, and 12 bases lay between the germline ends. Germline V gene lookup returns CDR1 SSHAT and CDR2 FNYEAQ (reference sequence). This CDR3 region has 14 residues. DNA of the CDR3: TGTGCCAGCAGTCTCTTAGGGGGCACCGGGGAGCTGTTTTTT. It encodes CASSLLGGTGELFF.

The J gene is TRBJ2-5, the V gene TRBV28, with 9 bases that match TRBD1. From germline, CDR1 is MDHEN and CDR2 SYDVKM. V dropped 7 bases and J dropped 5; count of bases not matched to a gene: 14. There are 16 residues in the CDR3. The CDR3 DNA follows: TGTGCCAGCAACTACAGGGGGCGAGTCGGAAGGGAGACCCAGTACTTC. It yields the protein CASNYRGRVGRETQYF.

V gene TRBV29-1 combines with J gene TRBJ2-5; 9 nucleotides line up with TRBD2. The CDR3 has 13 residues. From germline, CDR1 is SQVTM and CDR2 ANQGSEA. The junction had 7 bases not matched to a gene; V was cut back by 7 bases and J by 4 bases. The CDR3 protein is CSAGTSRGETQYF. For the CDR3, the DNA is TGCAGCGCTGGGACTAGCAGGGGAGAGACCCAGTACTTC.

CDR3 DNA sequence: TGTGCCAGCAGTTGGTCTAGCGGGAGATCCCAAGAGACCCAGTACTTC. Translation: CASSWSSGRSQETQYF. The chain joins TRBV2 to TRBJ2-5; 10 bases are a match to TRBD2. Germline CDR1 is SNHLY and CDR2 is FYNNEI. V dropped 5 bases and J dropped 1; count of bases not matched to a gene: 7. The CDR3 sequence is 16 residues long.

The rearrangement links TRBV19 to TRBJ2-2; possible D gene TRBD2, 7 bases. Germline values: CDR1 LNHDA, CDR2 SQIVND (reference sequence). CDR3 size: 15 residues. V dropped 5 bases and J dropped 6 bases, with 16 bases sitting between them. The CDR3 DNA sequence: TGTGCCAGTAGTCCCCGGGGGAGGGGGGCCGGGGAGCTGTTTTTT. It codes for CASSPRGRGAGELFF. Based on the CDR3 plus reference TRBV19 and TRBJ2-2, the full variable domain is DGGITQSPKYLFRKEGQNVTLSCEQNLNHDAMYWYRQDPGQGLRLIYYSQIVNDFQKGDIAEGYSVSREKKESFPLTVTSAQKNPTAFYLCASSPRGRGAGELFFGEGSRLTVL.

V is TRBV19 and J is TRBJ1-6, with 9 bases identical to TRBD1. The CDR3 sequence is 22 residues long. J was trimmed by 0 bases and V by 5 bases; bases with no gene match: 20. Germline assignment: CDR1 LNHDA and CDR2 SQIVND (reference sequence). The CDR3 nucleotides are TGTGCCAGTAGTCCGTCGACCGTGGACAGGGGCACTTCTAGCTCCTATAATTCACCCCTCCACTTT. Protein sequence: CASSPSTVDRGTSSSYNSPLHF. The full variable domain, completed using reference TRBV19 and TRBJ1-6, is DGGITQSPKYLFRKEGQNVTLSCEQNLNHDAMYWYRQDPGQGLRLIYYSQIVNDFQKGDIAEGYSVSREKKESFPLTVTSAQKNPTAFYLCASSPSTVDRGTSSSYNSPLHFGNGTRLTVT.

This sequence joins TRBV7-8 and TRBJ2-7; D remains unclear. CDR1 is SGHVS, CDR2 FQNEAQ, per germline. Trimming cost V 8 bases and J 4 bases, with 12 bases left between them. CDR3 length: 12 residues. The CDR3 DNA follows: TGTGCCAGCGGTCCACGGAGATACGAGCAGTACTTC. This gives the protein CASGPRRYEQYF.

The chain is built from TRBV19 and TRBJ2-5; maybe TRBD1 (7 bases). CDR3 length: 14 residues. V was clipped by 4 bases and J by 2 bases, with 11 bases between them. In germline, CDR1 is LNHDA, CDR2 SQIVND (reference sequence). In nucleotides, the CDR3 is TGTGCCAGTAGTACACAGGGGACTCAAGAGACCCAGTACTTC. Translated, it gives CASSTQGTQETQYF.

V gene TRBV28 combines with J gene TRBJ2-7; 9 bases agree with TRBD1. V lost 8 bases to trimming and J lost 3 bases; unmatched junction nucleotides: 8. The CDR3 runs to 14 residues. Germline V gene lookup returns CDR1 MDHEN and CDR2 SYDVKM. The CDR3: CASHPPGQGYEQYF. For the CDR3, the DNA is TGTGCCAGCCACCCACCGGGACAGGGCTACGAGCAGTACTTC.

The rearrangement joins TRBV24-1 to TRBJ2-1; TRBD2 is a possible D gene (7 bases). The V end was cut by 2 bases, the J end by 8 bases, with 12 bases between. This CDR3 is 14 amino acids long. Germline loops: CDR1 KGHDR, CDR2 SFDVKD. CDR3 amino acids: CATSDWGGGDEQFF. The DNA for the CDR3 is TGTGCCACCAGTGATTGGGGAGGGGGGGATGAGCAGTTCTTC.